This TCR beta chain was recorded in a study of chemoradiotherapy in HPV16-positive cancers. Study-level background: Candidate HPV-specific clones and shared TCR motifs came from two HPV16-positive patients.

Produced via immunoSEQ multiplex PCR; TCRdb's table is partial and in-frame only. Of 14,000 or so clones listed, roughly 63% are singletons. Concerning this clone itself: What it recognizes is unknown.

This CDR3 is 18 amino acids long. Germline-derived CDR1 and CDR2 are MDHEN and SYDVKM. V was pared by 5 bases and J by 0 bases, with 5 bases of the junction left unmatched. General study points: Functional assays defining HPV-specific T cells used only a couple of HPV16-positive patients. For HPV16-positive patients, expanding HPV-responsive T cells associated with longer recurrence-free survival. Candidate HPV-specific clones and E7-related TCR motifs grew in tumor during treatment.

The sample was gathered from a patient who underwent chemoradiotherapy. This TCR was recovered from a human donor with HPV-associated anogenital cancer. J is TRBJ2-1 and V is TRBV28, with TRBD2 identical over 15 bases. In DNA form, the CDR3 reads TGTGCCAGCAGTGTGGGACTAGCGGGGGGCAGCTCCTACAATGAGCAGTTCTTC. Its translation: CASSVGLAGGSSYNEQFF.